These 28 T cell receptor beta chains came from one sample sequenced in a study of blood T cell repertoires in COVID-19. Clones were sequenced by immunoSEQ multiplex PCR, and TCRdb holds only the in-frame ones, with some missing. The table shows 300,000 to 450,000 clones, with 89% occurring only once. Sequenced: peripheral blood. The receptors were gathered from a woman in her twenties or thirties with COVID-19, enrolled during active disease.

This chain's CDR3 is CASRPAGTSRPDTQYF. DNA of the CDR3: TGTGCCAGCAGGCCCGCCGGGACAAGCCGGCCAGATACGCAGTATTTT. The chain carries TRBV27 and TRBJ2-3, with a weak D call TRBD1 (6 bases). Germline V lookup: CDR1 MNHEY, CDR2 SMNVEV (reference sequence). Trimming took off 6 bases at V and 4 bases at J, with 20 bases between the two ends. The CDR3 is 16 amino acids.

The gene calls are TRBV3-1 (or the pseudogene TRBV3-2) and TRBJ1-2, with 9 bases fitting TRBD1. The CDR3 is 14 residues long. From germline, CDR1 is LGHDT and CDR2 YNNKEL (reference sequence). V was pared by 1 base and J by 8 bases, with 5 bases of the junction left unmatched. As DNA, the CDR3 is TGTGCCAGCAGCCAAGTTGGGACAGGGAGCGGCTACACCTTC. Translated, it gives CASSQVGTGSGYTF.

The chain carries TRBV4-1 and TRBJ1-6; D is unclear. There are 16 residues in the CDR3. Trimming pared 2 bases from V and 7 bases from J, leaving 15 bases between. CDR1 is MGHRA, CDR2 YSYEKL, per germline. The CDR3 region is CASSQIEGVWNSPLHF. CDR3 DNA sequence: TGCGCCAGCAGCCAAATTGAGGGAGTGTGGAATTCACCCCTCCACTTT.

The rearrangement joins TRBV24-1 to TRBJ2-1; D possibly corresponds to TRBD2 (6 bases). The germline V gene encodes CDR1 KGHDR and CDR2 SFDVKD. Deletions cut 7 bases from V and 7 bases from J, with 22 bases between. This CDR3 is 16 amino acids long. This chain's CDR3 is CATSSPLASRENEQFF. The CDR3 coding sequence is TGTGCCACCAGCAGTCCGCTAGCGTCTCGAGAAAATGAGCAGTTCTTC.

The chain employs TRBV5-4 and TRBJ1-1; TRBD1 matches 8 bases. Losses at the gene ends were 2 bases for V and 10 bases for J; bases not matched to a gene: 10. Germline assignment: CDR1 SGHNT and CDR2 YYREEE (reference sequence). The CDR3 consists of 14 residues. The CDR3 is CASSFVGQVEGAFF. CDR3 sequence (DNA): TGTGCCAGCAGCTTCGTGGGACAGGTAGAGGGAGCTTTCTTT.

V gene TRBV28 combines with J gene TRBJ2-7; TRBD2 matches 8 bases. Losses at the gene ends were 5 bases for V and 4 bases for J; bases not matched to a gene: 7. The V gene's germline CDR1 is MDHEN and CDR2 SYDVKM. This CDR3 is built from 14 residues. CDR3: CASSPPGLDYEQYV. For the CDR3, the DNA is TGTGCCAGCAGTCCACCGGGACTAGATTACGAGCAGTACGTC.

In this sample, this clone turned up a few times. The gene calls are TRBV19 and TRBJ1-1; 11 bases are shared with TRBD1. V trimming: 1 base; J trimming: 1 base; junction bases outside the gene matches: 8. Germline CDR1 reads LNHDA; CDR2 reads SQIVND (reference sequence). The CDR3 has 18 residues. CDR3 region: CASSIVTRDRGKNTEAFF. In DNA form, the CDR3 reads TGTGCCAGTAGTATAGTAACCCGGGACAGGGGGAAGAACACTGAAGCTTTCTTT.

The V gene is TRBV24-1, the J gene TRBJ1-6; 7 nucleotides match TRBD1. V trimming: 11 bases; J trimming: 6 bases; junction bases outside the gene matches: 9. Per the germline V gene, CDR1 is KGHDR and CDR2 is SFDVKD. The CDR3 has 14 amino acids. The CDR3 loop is CAIIPGQSNSPLHF. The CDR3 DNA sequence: TGTGCCATCATACCGGGACAGTCTAATTCACCCCTCCACTTT.

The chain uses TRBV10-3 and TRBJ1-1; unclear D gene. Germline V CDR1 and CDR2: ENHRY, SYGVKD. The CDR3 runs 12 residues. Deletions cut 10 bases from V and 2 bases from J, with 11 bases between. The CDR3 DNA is TGTGCCACCCACTCTCTAAACACTGAAGCTTTCTTT. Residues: CATHSLNTEAFF.

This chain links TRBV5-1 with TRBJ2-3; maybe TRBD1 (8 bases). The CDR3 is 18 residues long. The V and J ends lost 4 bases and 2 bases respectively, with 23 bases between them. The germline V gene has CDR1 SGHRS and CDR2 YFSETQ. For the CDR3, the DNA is TGCGCCAGCAGCCCCTATACCCGACAGGGGAGGGACACAGATACGCAGTATTTT. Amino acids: CASSPYTRQGRDTDTQYF. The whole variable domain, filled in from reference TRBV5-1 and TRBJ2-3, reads KAGVTQTPRYLIKTRGQQVTLSCSPISGHRSVSWYQQTPGQGLQFLFEYFSETQRNKGNFPGRFSGRQFSNSRSEMNVSTLELGDSALYLCASSPYTRQGRDTDTQYFGPGTRLTVL.

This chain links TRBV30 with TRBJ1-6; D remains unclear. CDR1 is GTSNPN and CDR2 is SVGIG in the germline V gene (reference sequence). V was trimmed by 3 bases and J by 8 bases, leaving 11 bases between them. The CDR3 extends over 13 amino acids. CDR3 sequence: CAWSATAYSPLHF. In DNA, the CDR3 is TGTGCCTGGAGCGCTACAGCTTATTCACCCCTCCACTTT.

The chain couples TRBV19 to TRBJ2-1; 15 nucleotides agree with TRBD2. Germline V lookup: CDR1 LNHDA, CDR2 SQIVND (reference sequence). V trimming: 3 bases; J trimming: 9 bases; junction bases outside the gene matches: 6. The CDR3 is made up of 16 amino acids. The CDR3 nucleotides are TGTGCCAGTAGTATGTGGACTAGCGGGGGGGCACGTGAGCAGTTCTTC. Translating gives CASSMWTSGGAREQFF.

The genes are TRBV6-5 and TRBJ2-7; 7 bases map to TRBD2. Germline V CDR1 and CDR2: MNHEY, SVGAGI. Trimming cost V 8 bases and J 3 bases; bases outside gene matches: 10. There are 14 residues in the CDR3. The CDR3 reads CASALGGSLYEQYF. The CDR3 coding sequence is TGTGCCAGCGCTTTAGGCGGGAGTCTCTACGAGCAGTACTTC.

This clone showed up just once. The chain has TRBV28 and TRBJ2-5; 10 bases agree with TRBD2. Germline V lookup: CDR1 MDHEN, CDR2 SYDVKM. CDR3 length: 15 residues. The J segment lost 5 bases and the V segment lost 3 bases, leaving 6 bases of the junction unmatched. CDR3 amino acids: CASSFERGGRETQYF. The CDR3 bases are TGTGCCAGCAGTTTCGAGCGGGGGGGCCGCGAGACCCAGTACTTC.

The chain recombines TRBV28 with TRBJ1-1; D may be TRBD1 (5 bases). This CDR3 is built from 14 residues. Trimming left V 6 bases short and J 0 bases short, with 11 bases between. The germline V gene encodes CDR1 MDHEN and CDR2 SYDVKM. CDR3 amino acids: CASSIGQVNTEAFF. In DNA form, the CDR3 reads TGTGCCAGCAGCATCGGACAAGTGAACACTGAAGCTTTCTTT.

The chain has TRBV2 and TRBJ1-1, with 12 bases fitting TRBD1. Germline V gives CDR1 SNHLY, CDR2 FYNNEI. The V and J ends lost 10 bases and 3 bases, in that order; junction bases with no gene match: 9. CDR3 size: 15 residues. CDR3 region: CATRDRGRVDTEAFF. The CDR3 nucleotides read TGTGCCACCAGGGACAGGGGGCGGGTGGACACTGAAGCTTTCTTT. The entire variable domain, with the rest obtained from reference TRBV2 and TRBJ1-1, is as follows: EPEVTQTPSHQVTQMGQEVILRCVPISNHLYFYWYRQILGQKVEFLVSFYNNEISEKSEIFDDQFSVERPDGSNFTLKIRSTKLEDSAMYFCATRDRGRVDTEAFFGQGTRLTVV.

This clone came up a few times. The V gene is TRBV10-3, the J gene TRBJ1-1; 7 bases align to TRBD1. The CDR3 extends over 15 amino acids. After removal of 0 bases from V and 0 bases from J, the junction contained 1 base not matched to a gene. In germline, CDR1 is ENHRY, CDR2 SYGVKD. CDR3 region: CAISESGQVNTEAFF. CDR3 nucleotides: TGTGCCATCAGTGAGTCCGGACAGGTGAACACTGAAGCTTTCTTT.

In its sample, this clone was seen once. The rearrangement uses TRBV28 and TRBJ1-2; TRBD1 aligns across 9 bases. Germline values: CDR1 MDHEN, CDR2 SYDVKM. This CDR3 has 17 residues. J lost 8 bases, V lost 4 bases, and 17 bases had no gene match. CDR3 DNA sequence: TGTGCCAGCAGTTCCGAATGGACAGGGGCGTTTGGGTACGGCTACACCTTC. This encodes CASSSEWTGAFGYGYTF.

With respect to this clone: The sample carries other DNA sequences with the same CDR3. The DNA of the CDR3 is TGCGCCAGCAGCTTGGGGGGCACAGGCCCCTACAATGAGCAGTTCTTC. Encoded protein: CASSLGGTGPYNEQFF. The chain couples TRBV5-1 to TRBJ2-1; maybe TRBD1 (5 bases). The V end lost 0 bases, the J end lost 2 bases, and 12 bases lay between the germline ends. The CDR3 covers 16 residues. The germline V gene encodes CDR1 SGHRS and CDR2 YFSETQ.

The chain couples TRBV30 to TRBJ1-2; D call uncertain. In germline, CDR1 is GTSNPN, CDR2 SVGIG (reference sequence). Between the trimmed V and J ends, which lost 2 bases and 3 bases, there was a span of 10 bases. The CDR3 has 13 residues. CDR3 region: CAWSPDNDYGYTF. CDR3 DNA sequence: TGTGCCTGGAGTCCCGACAACGACTATGGCTACACCTTC.

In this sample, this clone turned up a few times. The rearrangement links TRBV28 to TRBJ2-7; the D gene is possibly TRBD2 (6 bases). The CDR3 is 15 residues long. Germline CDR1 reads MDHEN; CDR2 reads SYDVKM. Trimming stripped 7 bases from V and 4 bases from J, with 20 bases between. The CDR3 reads CASTRPEGTGYEQYF. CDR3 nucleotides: TGTGCCAGCACTAGGCCGGAGGGGACGGGGTACGAGCAGTACTTC.

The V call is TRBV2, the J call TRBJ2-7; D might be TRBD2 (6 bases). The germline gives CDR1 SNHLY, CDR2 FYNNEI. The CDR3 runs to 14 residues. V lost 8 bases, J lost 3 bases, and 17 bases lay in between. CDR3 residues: CASRQELGGYEQYV. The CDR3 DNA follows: TGTGCCAGCCGCCAGGAGTTGGGAGGCTACGAGCAGTACGTC.

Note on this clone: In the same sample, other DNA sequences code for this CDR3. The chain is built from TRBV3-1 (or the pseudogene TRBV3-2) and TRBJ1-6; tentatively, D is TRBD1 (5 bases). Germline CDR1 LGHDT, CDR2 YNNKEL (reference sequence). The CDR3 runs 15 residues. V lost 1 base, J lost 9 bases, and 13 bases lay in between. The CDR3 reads CASSQVGGEGSPLHF. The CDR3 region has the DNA TGTGCCAGCAGCCAAGTGGGAGGGGAGGGTTCACCCCTCCACTTT.

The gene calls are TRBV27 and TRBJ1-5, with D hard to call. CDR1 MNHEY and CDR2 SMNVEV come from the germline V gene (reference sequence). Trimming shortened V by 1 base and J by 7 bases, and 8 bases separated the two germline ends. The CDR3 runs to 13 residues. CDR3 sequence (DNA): TGTGCCAGCAGTTTATGGGGAGGGCAGCCCCAGCATTTT. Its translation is CASSLWGGQPQHF.

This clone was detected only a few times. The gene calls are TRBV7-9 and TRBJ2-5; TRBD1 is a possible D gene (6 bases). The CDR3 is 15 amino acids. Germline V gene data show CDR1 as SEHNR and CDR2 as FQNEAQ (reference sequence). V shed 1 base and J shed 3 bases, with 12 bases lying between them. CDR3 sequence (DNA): TGTGCCAGCAGCTTAGGGTGGGGGCCCGAAGAGACCCAGTACTTC. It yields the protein CASSLGWGPEETQYF.

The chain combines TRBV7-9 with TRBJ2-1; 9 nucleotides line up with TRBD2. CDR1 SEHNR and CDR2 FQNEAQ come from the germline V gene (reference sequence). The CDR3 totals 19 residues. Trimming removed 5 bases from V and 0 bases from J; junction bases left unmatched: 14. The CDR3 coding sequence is TGTGCCAGCAGCCGGGCACTAGCGGGCCCGGGGGGCTCCTACAATGAGCAGTTCTTC. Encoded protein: CASSRALAGPGGSYNEQFF.

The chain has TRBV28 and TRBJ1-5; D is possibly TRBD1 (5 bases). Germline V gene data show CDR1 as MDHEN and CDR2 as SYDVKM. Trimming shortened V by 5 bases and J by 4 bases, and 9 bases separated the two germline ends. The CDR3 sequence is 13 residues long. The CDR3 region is CASSRRGNQPQHF. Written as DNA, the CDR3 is TGTGCCAGCAGTCGAAGGGGAAATCAGCCCCAGCATTTT.

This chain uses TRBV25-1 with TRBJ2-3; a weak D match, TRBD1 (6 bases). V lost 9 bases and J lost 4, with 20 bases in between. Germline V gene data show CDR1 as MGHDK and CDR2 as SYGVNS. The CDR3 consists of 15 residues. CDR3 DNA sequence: TGTGCCAGTGCTGTGACAGGAGTGGGCCCAGATACGCAGTATTTT. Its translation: CASAVTGVGPDTQYF.